The entry that follows covers one T cell receptor (beta chain) sequence. Its antigen remains unidentified. This entry comes from a study of cytomegalovirus exposure and HLA in healthy donors. Overall study: In a later analysis, the approximately 110 validation repertoires were reported to have used the same platform as the roughly 670 first-cohort repertoires. Study conclusions and caveats: The study listed 164 cytomegalovirus-associated TCR beta chains. Published work reported that the classifier diagnosed cytomegalovirus status with high specificity and sensitivity.

Using immunoSEQ multiplex PCR, the repertoire was profiled, and TCRdb retains in-frame clones only, with some absent. The sample records 200,000 to 300,000 clones, around nine tenths being singletons. The source material was PBMCs. The receptor's source is a man younger than 35 in good health and CMV-seronegative.

DNA for the CDR3: TGTGCCAGCAACCTCCCGGAGGGGAGAGAACGTAAGCAGTTCTTC. Amino acids: CASNLPEGRERKQFF. The J gene is TRBJ2-1, the V gene TRBV7-8, with a weak D call TRBD2 (6 bases). Looked up from germline, CDR1 is SGHVS and CDR2 is FQNEAQ. Deletions cut 7 bases from V and 11 bases from J, with 24 bases between. The CDR3 spans 15 residues.